This T cell receptor beta chain was captured by sequencing in a study of blood T cell repertoires in COVID-19. Study context: Spain, Italy and the United States supplied samples that represented acute and convalescent COVID-19. In each case, the material was cDNA or gDNA derived from T cells, B-cell-depleted T cells, or PBMCs.

The germline gives CDR1 SGHVS, CDR2 FQNEAQ. Trimming removed 5 bases from V and 1 base from J, with 11 bases in between. CDR3 length: 14 amino acids. Original data processing: Quantification of nucleated cells was approximated via reference gene primer amplification. Assay used: immunoSEQ multiplex PCR; TCRdb lists only in-frame clones, some missing. V and J calls plus clone size are reproduced from that table; the DNA served to infer D and trimming. The data contain about 120,000 clones, roughly four fifths of them singletons. V is TRBV7-8 and J is TRBJ2-5; possible D gene TRBD1, 6 bases. This receptor was identified in a human donor in a cohort sampled during active COVID-19. The source material was peripheral blood. The CDR3 nucleotides read TGTGCCAGCAGCCGCCGGACAGCCCAAGAGACCCAGTACTTC. Translation: CASSRRTAQETQYF.